This is a list of T cell receptor beta chains from one sample in a study of blood T cell repertoires in COVID-19. TCRdb keeps only in-frame clones here, not all; method: immunoSEQ multiplex PCR. The sample has 150,000 or so clones, around 83% seen once. Sequencing used peripheral blood. Every receptor here comes from a man aged 50 to 59 with active or convalescent COVID-19. CDR3s leave out the opening cysteine and the closing phenylalanine or tryptophan. Size values are once, few and many counts, or a class for expanded clones, and some rows have none.

j_call clone_size v_call cdr3_aa
TRBJ2-2 NA TRBV4-2 ASSLTPNTGELF
TRBJ2-7 once TRBV6-5 ASSYSSDGAYEQY
TRBJ2-1 NA TRBV9 ASSVSGVYNEQF
TRBJ1-5 few TRBV27 ASSLLPFVSNQPQH
TRBJ2-2 NA TRBV5-1 ASSLAGRAGSNTGELF
TRBJ2-5 NA TRBV6-5 ASSRGGSETVTQY
TRBJ1-5 NA TRBV9 ASSGGGRNQPQH
TRBJ1-3 NA TRBV9 ASSPQTGLNGNTIY
TRBJ1-3 NA TRBV9 ASSAQGQPVDISGNTIY
TRBJ2-7 NA TRBV27 ASSPGGALNEQY
TRBJ2-5 once TRBV7-6 ASSPSNGTVQETQY
TRBJ1-5 few TRBV10-3 AIGTGDSNQPQH
TRBJ1-1 NA TRBV18 ASSPTMGGTEAF
TRBJ2-3 NA TRBV5-4 ASSTGQGGRTDTQY
TRBJ2-2 NA TRBV19 ASSVTGLAGGISTGELF
TRBJ1-4 NA TRBV27 ASSWGEGGKLF
TRBJ2-5 once TRBV4-3 ASSQTGTSGETQY
TRBJ1-1 NA TRBV6-4 ASSVEAGGFGTEAF
TRBJ1-2 NA TRBV7-2 ASSLSGTPFGGYT